Listed below are T cell receptor beta chains from one sample, sequenced in a study of shared clonotypes between healthy human individuals. The method was immunoSEQ multiplex PCR; TCRdb's version includes in-frame clones alone and lacks a portion of them. Altogether 2 million to 2.5 million clones are present, 90% to 97% being singletons, with the ten largest covering 0.13%. Sequenced input: naive CD4+ T cells sorted from blood. These receptor sequences come from a man aged 18 to 35 in good health. Each CDR3 is given with its conserved first and last residue. Fields, in order: V gene, J gene, D gene, clone size, CDR3 protein, CDR3 DNA. A D gene is named only where the DNA matches it firmly. A row's size may be missing; if present it is once, few, many or a size class.

v_call: TRBV18
j_call: TRBJ1-5
d_call: NA
clone_size: NA
cdr3_aa: CASSPAWVTEYNQPQHF
cdr3_nt: TGTGCCAGCTCACCAGCTTGGGTCACGGAGTACAATCAGCCCCAGCATTTT

v_call: TRBV6-1
j_call: TRBJ1-2
d_call: TRBD1
clone_size: NA
cdr3_aa: CASSEAGTASYGYTF
cdr3_nt: TGTGCCAGCAGTGAAGCCGGGACAGCAAGCTATGGCTACACCTTC

v_call: TRBV10-1
j_call: TRBJ2-7
d_call: NA
clone_size: once
cdr3_aa: CASSLIMGGKQYF
cdr3_nt: TGCGCCAGCAGTCTCATTATGGGGGGCAAGCAGTACTTC

v_call: TRBV11-2
j_call: TRBJ2-1
d_call: TRBD1
clone_size: NA
cdr3_aa: CASIHAGRTGTNEQFF
cdr3_nt: TGTGCCAGCATCCACGCAGGGAGGACAGGGACCAATGAGCAGTTCTTC

v_call: TRBV7-2
j_call: TRBJ2-1
d_call: TRBD2
clone_size: NA
cdr3_aa: CASSSKPGLAYNEQFF
cdr3_nt: TGTGCCAGCAGCTCGAAACCGGGACTAGCGTACAATGAGCAGTTCTTC

v_call: TRBV19
j_call: TRBJ2-3
d_call: TRBD1
clone_size: NA
cdr3_aa: CASSSGTGGTDTQYF
cdr3_nt: TGTGCCAGTAGTTCAGGGACAGGAGGCACAGATACGCAGTATTTT

v_call: TRBV7-2
j_call: TRBJ1-3
d_call: NA
clone_size: NA
cdr3_aa: CASSLVGSNSGNTIYF
cdr3_nt: TGTGCCAGCAGCTTAGTGGGCAGCAACTCTGGAAACACCATATATTTT

v_call: TRBV4-3
j_call: TRBJ1-5
d_call: TRBD1
clone_size: NA
cdr3_aa: CASSISQGNQPQHF
cdr3_nt: TGCGCCAGCAGTATATCACAGGGGAATCAGCCCCAGCATTTT

v_call: TRBV6-5
j_call: TRBJ1-2
d_call: NA
clone_size: NA
cdr3_aa: CASSQTGTYTF
cdr3_nt: TGTGCCAGCAGCCAAACCGGGACCTACACCTTC

v_call: TRBV5-1
j_call: TRBJ2-7
d_call: NA
clone_size: NA
cdr3_aa: CASRAVGTFHEQYF
cdr3_nt: TGCGCCAGCAGGGCGGTCGGGACATTCCACGAGCAGTACTTC

v_call: TRBV25-1
j_call: TRBJ2-2
d_call: TRBD2
clone_size: NA
cdr3_aa: CASTHSGRGELFF
cdr3_nt: TGTGCCAGCACCCATAGCGGGAGGGGGGAGCTGTTTTTT

v_call: TRBV5-5
j_call: TRBJ1-5
d_call: NA
clone_size: NA
cdr3_aa: CASSSLADSNQPQHF
cdr3_nt: TGTGCCAGCAGCTCGCTAGCGGATAGCAATCAGCCCCAGCATTTT

v_call: TRBV5-1
j_call: TRBJ1-2
d_call: TRBD1
clone_size: NA
cdr3_aa: CASSLDGTGGYGYTF
cdr3_nt: TGCGCCAGCAGCTTAGACGGGACAGGGGGCTATGGCTACACCTTC

v_call: TRBV5-1
j_call: TRBJ1-1
d_call: TRBD1
clone_size: NA
cdr3_aa: CASSLPGQGNTEAFF
cdr3_nt: TGCGCCAGCAGCTTGCCGGGACAGGGGAACACTGAAGCTTTCTTT

v_call: TRBV2
j_call: TRBJ1-5
d_call: NA
clone_size: NA
cdr3_aa: CASSVKEDQPQHF
cdr3_nt: TGTGCCAGCAGTGTGAAAGAGGATCAGCCCCAGCATTTT

v_call: TRBV7-2
j_call: TRBJ2-7
d_call: TRBD1
clone_size: NA
cdr3_aa: CASSLATGQVYEQYF
cdr3_nt: TGTGCCAGCAGCTTAGCTACGGGACAGGTCTACGAGCAGTACTTC

v_call: TRBV19
j_call: TRBJ2-6
d_call: NA
clone_size: NA
cdr3_aa: CASSIVRGGSGANVLTF
cdr3_nt: TGTGCCAGTAGTATAGTCAGGGGAGGCTCTGGGGCCAACGTCCTGACTTTC

v_call: TRBV5-4
j_call: TRBJ2-3
d_call: TRBD1
clone_size: NA
cdr3_aa: CASSLRTGGTDTQYF
cdr3_nt: TGTGCCAGCAGCCTTCGGACAGGGGGTACAGATACGCAGTATTTT

v_call: TRBV6-5
j_call: TRBJ1-1
d_call: TRBD1
clone_size: NA
cdr3_aa: CASSYVGQAGTEAFF
cdr3_nt: TGTGCCAGCAGTTACGTTGGACAGGCTGGGACTGAAGCTTTCTTT

v_call: TRBV7-2
j_call: TRBJ2-7
d_call: NA
clone_size: NA
cdr3_aa: CASSRSYEQYF
cdr3_nt: TGTGCCAGCAGCCGTTCCTACGAGCAGTACTTC

v_call: TRBV11-2
j_call: TRBJ2-7
d_call: TRBD2
clone_size: NA
cdr3_aa: CASSLRTSGPYEQYF
cdr3_nt: TGTGCCAGCAGCTTACGGACTAGCGGTCCCTACGAGCAGTACTTC

v_call: TRBV2
j_call: TRBJ2-7
d_call: TRBD1
clone_size: NA
cdr3_aa: CASSEQQGASYEQYF
cdr3_nt: TGTGCCAGCAGTGAACAGCAGGGGGCCTCCTACGAGCAGTACTTC

v_call: TRBV5-6
j_call: TRBJ2-5
d_call: NA
clone_size: NA
cdr3_aa: CASSLAGSIEAQYF
cdr3_nt: TGTGCCAGCAGCTTGGCTGGGAGTATTGAGGCCCAGTACTTC

v_call: TRBV2
j_call: TRBJ1-4
d_call: NA
clone_size: NA
cdr3_aa: CASRSTQSTNEKLFF
cdr3_nt: TGTGCCAGCAGATCTACCCAATCAACTAATGAAAAACTGTTTTTT

v_call: TRBV19
j_call: TRBJ2-1
d_call: NA
clone_size: NA
cdr3_aa: CASSRGGQGNEQFF
cdr3_nt: TGTGCCAGTAGTAGGGGGGGCCAAGGCAATGAGCAGTTCTTC

v_call: TRBV11-1
j_call: TRBJ2-6
d_call: NA
clone_size: NA
cdr3_aa: CASSSGVSGANVLTF
cdr3_nt: TGTGCCAGCAGCTCCGGAGTGTCTGGGGCCAACGTCCTGACTTTC

v_call: TRBV7-2
j_call: TRBJ2-5
d_call: NA
clone_size: NA
cdr3_aa: CASSLGGASVQETQYF
cdr3_nt: TGTGCCAGCAGCTTAGGGGGGGCTAGCGTACAAGAGACCCAGTACTTC

v_call: TRBV30
j_call: TRBJ1-2
d_call: NA
clone_size: NA
cdr3_aa: CAWSVVNPGLNYGYTF
cdr3_nt: TGTGCCTGGAGTGTAGTTAATCCAGGGTTGAACTATGGCTACACCTTC

v_call: TRBV30
j_call: TRBJ1-1
d_call: TRBD1
clone_size: NA
cdr3_aa: CAWAHRDRDVKAFF
cdr3_nt: TGTGCCTGGGCCCACCGGGACAGGGATGTGAAAGCTTTCTTT

v_call: TRBV16
j_call: TRBJ2-7
d_call: NA
clone_size: NA
cdr3_aa: CASSQSGVGVYEQYF
cdr3_nt: TGTGCCAGCAGCCAATCGGGGGTTGGAGTCTACGAGCAGTACTTC

v_call: TRBV2
j_call: TRBJ1-6
d_call: NA
clone_size: NA
cdr3_aa: CASSENRDGSSPLHF
cdr3_nt: TGTGCCAGCAGTGAAAACCGGGACGGAAGTTCACCCCTCCACTTT

v_call: TRBV19
j_call: TRBJ1-2
d_call: NA
clone_size: NA
cdr3_aa: CASSELRDTYGYTF
cdr3_nt: TGTGCCAGTAGTGAACTCCGGGACACCTATGGCTACACCTTC

v_call: TRBV5-1
j_call: TRBJ2-7
d_call: TRBD1
clone_size: NA
cdr3_aa: CASSLGAPGGPYEQYF
cdr3_nt: TGCGCCAGCAGCTTGGGGGCCCCAGGGGGACCCTACGAGCAGTACTTC